This TCR beta chain was identified during a study of identical twins. Findings and caveats of the study: Among monozygotic twins, out-of-frame TCR alpha sharing exceeded what models predicted. With abundant cord blood beta clonotypes, insertions were fewer; memory repertoires showed no such pattern.

The sample holds many counts of this clonotype. Its antigen is currently unknown. TCRdb reprocessed the 5' RACE reads with MiXCR, giving one entry per CDR3 protein. Of under 900,000 distinct CDR3 sequences listed, roughly an eighth are singletons. From germline, CDR1 is SGHTA and CDR2 FQGTGA. The CDR3 loop spans 10 amino acids. V was cut by 4 bases and J by 8 bases, with 3 bases left in between. These same data were also listed under a study on yellow fever vaccine responses in identical twins.

This TCR came from a woman younger than 30 in good health. Specimen: PBMCs. The chain combines TRBV7-3 with TRBJ2-1, with D uncertain. The CDR3 coding sequence is TGTGCCAGCAGCTCGGATGAGCAGTTCTTC. This translates into CASSSDEQFF.